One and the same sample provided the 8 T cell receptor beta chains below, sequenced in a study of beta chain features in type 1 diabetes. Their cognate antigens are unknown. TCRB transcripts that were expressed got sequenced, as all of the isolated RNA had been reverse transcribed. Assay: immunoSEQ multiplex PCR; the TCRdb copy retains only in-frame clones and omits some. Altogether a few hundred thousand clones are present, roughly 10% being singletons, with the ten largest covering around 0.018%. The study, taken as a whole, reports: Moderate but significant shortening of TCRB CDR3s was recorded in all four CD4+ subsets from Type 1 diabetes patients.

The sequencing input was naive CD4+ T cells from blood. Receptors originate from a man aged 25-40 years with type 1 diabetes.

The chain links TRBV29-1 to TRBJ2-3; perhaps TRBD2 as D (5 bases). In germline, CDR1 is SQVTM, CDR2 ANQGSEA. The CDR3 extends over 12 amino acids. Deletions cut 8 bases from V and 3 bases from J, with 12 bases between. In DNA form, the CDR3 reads TGCAGCTCCCTCGGGGTTACAGATACGCAGTATTTT. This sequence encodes CSSLGVTDTQYF.

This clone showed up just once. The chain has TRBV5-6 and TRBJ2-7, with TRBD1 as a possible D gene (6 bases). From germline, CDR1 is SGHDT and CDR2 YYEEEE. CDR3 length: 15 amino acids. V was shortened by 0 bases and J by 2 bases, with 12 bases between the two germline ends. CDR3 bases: TGTGCCAGCAGCTTGGGTCCAGGGGCTCCCTACGAGCAGTACTTC. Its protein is CASSLGPGAPYEQYF.

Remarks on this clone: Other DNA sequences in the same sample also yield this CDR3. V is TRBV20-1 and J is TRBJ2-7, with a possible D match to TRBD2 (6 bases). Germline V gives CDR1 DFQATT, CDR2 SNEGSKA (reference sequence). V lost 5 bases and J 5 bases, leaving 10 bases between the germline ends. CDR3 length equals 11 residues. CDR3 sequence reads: CSASTGDEQYF. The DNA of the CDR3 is TGCAGTGCTTCGACGGGGGACGAGCAGTACTTC.

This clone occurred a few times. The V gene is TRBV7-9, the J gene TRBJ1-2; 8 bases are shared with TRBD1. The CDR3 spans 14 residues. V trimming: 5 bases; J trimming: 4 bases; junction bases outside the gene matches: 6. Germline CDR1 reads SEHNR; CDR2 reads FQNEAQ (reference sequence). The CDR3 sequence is CASSDRGSIYGYTF. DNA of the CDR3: TGTGCCAGCAGCGACAGGGGCAGTATCTATGGCTACACCTTC.

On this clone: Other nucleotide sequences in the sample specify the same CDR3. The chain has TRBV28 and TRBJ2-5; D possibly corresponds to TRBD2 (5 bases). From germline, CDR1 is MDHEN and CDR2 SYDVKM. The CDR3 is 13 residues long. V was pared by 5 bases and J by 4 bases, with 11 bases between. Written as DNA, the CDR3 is TGTGCCAGCAGTCCCGGAGGTAGAGAGACCCAGTACTTC. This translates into CASSPGGRETQYF.

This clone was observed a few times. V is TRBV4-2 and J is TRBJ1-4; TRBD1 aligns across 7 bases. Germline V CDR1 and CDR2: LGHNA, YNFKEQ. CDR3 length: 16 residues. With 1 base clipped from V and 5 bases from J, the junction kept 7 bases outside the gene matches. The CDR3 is CASSQVAGGRNEKLFF. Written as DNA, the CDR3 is TGTGCCAGCAGCCAAGTTGCAGGGGGAAGAAATGAAAAACTGTTTTTT.

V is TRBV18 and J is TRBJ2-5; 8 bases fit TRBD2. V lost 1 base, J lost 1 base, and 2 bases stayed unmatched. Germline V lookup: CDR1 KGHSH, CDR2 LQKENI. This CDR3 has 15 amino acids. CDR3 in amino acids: CASSPQSGGQETQYF. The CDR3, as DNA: TGTGCCAGCTCACCACAAAGCGGGGGCCAAGAGACCCAGTACTTC. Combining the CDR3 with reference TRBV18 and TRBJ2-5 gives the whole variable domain NAGVMQNPRHLVRRRGQEARLRCSPMKGHSHVYWYRQLPEEGLKFMVYLQKENIIDESGMPKERFSAEFPKEGPSILRIQQVVRGDSAAYFCASSPQSGGQETQYFGPGTRLLVL.

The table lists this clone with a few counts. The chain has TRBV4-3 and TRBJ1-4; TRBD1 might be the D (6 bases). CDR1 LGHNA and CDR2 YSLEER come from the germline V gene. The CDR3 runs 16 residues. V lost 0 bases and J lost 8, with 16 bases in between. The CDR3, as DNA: TGCGCCAGCAGCCAAGATCGGCGAGGGGGGGACGAAAAACTGTTTTTT. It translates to CASSQDRRGGDEKLFF.